In this sample, the clone carrying this TCR beta chain turned up many times. The antigen is undetermined. Time point given: technical triplicate 1. The data were obtained in a study of neurological immune-mediated disorders. Study-wide findings and caveats: HTLV-1-associated myelopathy showed the most TCR clonal expansion; multiple sclerosis the least, below healthy controls.

A single run covered 15-18 subjects with over 170 million TCR-beta sequences. MiXCR, applied by TCRdb to the 5' RACE reads, yields one record per CDR3 protein. The data hold some 22,000 distinct CDR3 sequences, with around 14% observed a single time. V gave up 4 bases and J gave up 5 bases, with 14 bases separating them. Germline V gene sequence: CDR1 MNHEY, CDR2 SVGEGT. The CDR3 covers 14 residues. This chain uses TRBV6-2 or TRBV6-3 with TRBJ2-5, with a possible D match to TRBD2 (5 bases). The source material was CD4+ T cells from blood. The sequence was obtained from a female donor with HTLV-1-associated myelopathy (HAM/TSP). DNA of the CDR3: TGTGCCAGCAGTTGGACCGGGGTTCGGGAGACCCAGTACTTC. This translates into CASSWTGVRETQYF.